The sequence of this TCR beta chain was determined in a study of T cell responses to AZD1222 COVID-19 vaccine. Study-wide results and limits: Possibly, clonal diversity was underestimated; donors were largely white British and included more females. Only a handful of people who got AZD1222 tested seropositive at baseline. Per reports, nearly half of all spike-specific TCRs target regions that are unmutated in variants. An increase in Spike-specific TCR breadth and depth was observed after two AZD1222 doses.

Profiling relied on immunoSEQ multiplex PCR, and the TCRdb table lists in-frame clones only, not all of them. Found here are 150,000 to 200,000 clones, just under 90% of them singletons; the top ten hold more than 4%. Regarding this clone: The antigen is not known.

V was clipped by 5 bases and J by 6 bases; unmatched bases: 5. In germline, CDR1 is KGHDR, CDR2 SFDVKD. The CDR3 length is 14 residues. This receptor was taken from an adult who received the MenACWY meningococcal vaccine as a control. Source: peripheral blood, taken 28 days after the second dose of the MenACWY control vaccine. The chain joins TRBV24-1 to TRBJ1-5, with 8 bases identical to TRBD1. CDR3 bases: TGTGCCACCAGTGGACAGGGGATGAGTCAGCCCCAGCATTTT. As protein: CATSGQGMSQPQHF.